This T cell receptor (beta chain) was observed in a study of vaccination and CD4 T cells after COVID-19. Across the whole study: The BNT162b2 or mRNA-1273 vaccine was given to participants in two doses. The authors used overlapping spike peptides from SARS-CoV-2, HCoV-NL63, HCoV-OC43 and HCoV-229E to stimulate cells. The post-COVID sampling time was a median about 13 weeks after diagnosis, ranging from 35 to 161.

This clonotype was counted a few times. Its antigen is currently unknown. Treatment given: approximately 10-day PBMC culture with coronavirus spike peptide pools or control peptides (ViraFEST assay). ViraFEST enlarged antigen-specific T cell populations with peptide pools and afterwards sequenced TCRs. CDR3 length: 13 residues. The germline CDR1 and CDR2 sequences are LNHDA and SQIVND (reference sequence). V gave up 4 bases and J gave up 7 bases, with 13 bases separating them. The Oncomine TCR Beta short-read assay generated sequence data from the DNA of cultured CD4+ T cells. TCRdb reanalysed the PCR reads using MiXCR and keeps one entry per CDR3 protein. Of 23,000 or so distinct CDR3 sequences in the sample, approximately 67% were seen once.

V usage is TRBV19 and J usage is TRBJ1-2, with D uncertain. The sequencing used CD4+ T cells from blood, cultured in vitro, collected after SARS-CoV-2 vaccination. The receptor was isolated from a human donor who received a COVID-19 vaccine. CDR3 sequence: CASSTDRLGGYTF. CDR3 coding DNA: TGTGCCAGTAGTACGGACCGACTAGGTGGCTACACCTTC. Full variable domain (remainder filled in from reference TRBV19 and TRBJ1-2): DGGITQSPKYLFRKEGQNVTLSCEQNLNHDAMYWYRQDPGQGLRLIYYSQIVNDFQKGDIAEGYSVSREKKESFPLTVTSAQKNPTAFYLCASSTDRLGGYTFGSGTRLTVV.